The sequence of this TCR beta chain was determined in a study of blood T cell repertoires in COVID-19. Study-wide background: The cDNA or gDNA used as material had been derived from T cells, B-cell-depleted T cells, or PBMCs.

In the study's own analysis: How many nucleated cells were present was estimated from reference gene primer amplification. Produced via immunoSEQ multiplex PCR; TCRdb's table is partial and in-frame only. The V and J calls and clone size are taken from that table; D and trimming were inferred from the DNA. The sample holds more than 350,000 clones, 80% to 90% seen once. This clone has more than one count but fewer than ten. This CDR3 spans 14 amino acids. V shed 1 base and J shed 9 bases, with 15 bases lying between them. From germline, CDR1 is SEHNR and CDR2 FQNEAQ (reference sequence). This sequence joins TRBV7-9 and TRBJ1-2, with D possibly matching TRBD1 (5 bases). The clonotype was recovered from a woman aged 30 to 39 with COVID-19, enrolled during active disease. The sequencing sample was made of peripheral blood. CDR3 residues: CASSLVASRVSYTF. The CDR3 DNA reads as TGTGCCAGCAGCTTAGTGGCGTCCAGGGTTAGCTACACCTTC.